This T cell receptor (beta chain) came from a study of blood T cell repertoires in COVID-19. Whole-study context: Spain, Italy and the United States supplied samples that represented acute and convalescent COVID-19. PBMCs, B-cell-depleted T cells, or T cells provided the cDNA or gDNA that made up the material.

Original handling: Nucleated cell number was recorded as an estimate derived from reference gene primer amplification. The assay was immunoSEQ multiplex PCR, and TCRdb's table has in-frame clones only and misses some. From that table come the V and J calls and clone size; the DNA was used to work out D and trimming. The sample records some 300,000 clones, nearly 90% being singletons. This clone was recorded once. Recruited during active infection, patients (from Seattle) were subsequently followed longitudinally. The CDR3 runs 13 residues. The germline V gene encodes CDR1 MNHEY and CDR2 SVGEGT. With 6 bases removed from V and 4 bases from J, the gap between germline ends came to 12 bases.

The clonotype originates from a woman aged 35 to 49 with COVID-19, enrolled during active disease. Sequencing was done on a sample of peripheral blood. The genes are TRBV6-2 or TRBV6-3 and TRBJ1-2, with D possibly matching TRBD1 (6 bases). The CDR3 coding sequence is TGTGCCAGCAGCCGAGGGACATCCTATGGCTACACCTTC. It yields the protein CASSRGTSYGYTF.